The T cell receptor beta chain under discussion was sequenced for a study of T cell responses to AZD1222 COVID-19 vaccine. Only in-frame clones appear in the TCRdb table, and some are missing; sequencing was by immunoSEQ multiplex PCR. The sample holds around 270,000 clones, 90% to 95% seen once. Per germline, CDR1 SGHNT and CDR2 YYREEE (reference sequence). The CDR3 runs to 15 residues. Trimming removed 2 bases from V and 6 bases from J, with 17 bases in between. The V call is TRBV5-4, the J call TRBJ1-2; D might be TRBD1 (6 bases). The TCR comes from an adult who received the AZD1222 COVID-19 vaccine. The sample consisted of peripheral blood, taken 28 days after the second AZD1222 dose. The CDR3 region is CASSFPTGTDNGYTF. The CDR3 DNA reads as TGTGCCAGCAGCTTCCCGACAGGAACGGACAATGGCTACACCTTC.